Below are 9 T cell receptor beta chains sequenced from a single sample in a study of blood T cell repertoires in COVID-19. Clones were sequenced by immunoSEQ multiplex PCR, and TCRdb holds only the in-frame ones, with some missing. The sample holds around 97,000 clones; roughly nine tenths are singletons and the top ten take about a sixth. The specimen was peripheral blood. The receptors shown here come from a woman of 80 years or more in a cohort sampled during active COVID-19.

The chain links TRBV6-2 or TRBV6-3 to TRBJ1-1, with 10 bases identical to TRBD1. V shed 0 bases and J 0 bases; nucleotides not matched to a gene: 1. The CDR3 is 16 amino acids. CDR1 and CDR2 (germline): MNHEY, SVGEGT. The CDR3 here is CASSYSDRGVNTEAFF. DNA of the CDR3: TGTGCCAGCAGTTACTCGGACAGGGGGGTGAACACTGAAGCTTTCTTT.

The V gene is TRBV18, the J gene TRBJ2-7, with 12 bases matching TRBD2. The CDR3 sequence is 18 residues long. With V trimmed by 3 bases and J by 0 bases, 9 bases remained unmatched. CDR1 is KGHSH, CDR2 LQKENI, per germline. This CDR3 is CASSPTGLAGTSSYEQYF. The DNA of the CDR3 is TGTGCCAGCTCACCGACAGGACTAGCGGGGACGAGCTCCTACGAGCAGTACTTC.

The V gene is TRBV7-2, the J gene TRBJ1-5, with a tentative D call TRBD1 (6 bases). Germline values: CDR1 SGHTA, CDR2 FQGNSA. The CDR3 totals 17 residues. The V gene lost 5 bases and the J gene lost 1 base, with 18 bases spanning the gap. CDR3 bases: TGTGCCAGCAGCCTCCACGGGGGCGGGGGAAGCAATCAGCCCCAGCATTTT. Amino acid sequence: CASSLHGGGGSNQPQHF.

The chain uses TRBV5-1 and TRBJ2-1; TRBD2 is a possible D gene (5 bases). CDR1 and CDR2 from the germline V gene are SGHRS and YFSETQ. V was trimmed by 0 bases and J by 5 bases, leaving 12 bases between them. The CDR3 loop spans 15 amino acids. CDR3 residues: CASSLARGSHNEQFF. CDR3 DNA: TGCGCCAGCAGCTTGGCCCGGGGTTCTCACAATGAGCAGTTCTTC.

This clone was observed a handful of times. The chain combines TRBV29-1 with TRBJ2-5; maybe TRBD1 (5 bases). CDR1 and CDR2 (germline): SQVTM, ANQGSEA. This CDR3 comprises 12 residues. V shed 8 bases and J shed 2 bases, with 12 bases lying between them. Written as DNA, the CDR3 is TGCAGCTCGACAGAAGATCAAGAGACCCAGTACTTC. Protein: CSSTEDQETQYF. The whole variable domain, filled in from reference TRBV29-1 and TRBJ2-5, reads SAVISQKPSRDICQRGTSLTIQCQVDSQVTMMFWYRQQPGQSLTLIATANQGSEATYESGFVIDKFPISRPNLTFSTLTVSNMSPEDSSIYLCSSTEDQETQYFGPGTRLLVL.

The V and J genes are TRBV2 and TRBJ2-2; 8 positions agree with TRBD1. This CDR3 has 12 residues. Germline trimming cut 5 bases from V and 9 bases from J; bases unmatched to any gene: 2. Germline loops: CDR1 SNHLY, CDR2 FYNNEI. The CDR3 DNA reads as TGTGCCAGCAGTAGACAGGGGCGGGAGCTGTTTTTT. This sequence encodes CASSRQGRELFF. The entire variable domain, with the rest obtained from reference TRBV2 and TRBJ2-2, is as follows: EPEVTQTPSHQVTQMGQEVILRCVPISNHLYFYWYRQILGQKVEFLVSFYNNEISEKSEIFDDQFSVERPDGSNFTLKIRSTKLEDSAMYFCASSRQGRELFFGEGSRLTVL.

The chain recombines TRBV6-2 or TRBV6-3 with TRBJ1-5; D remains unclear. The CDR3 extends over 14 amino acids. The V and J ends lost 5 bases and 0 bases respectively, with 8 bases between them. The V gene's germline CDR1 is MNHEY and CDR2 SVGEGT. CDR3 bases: TGTGCCAGCAGTGCGGGGAATAGCAATCAGCCCCAGCATTTT. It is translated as CASSAGNSNQPQHF.

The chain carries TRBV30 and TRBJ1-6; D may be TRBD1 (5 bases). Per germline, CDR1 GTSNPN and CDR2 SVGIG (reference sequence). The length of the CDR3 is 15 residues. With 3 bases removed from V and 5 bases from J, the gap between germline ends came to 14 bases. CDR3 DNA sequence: TGTGCCTGGAGATCACCTCAGGGTAATAATTCACCCCTCCACTTT. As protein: CAWRSPQGNNSPLHF.

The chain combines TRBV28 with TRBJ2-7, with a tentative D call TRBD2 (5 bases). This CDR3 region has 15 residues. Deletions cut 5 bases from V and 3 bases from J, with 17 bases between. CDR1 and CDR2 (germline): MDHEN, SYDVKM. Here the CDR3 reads CASSAPGTTNYEQYF. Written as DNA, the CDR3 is TGTGCCAGCAGTGCCCCTGGAACGACTAACTACGAGCAGTACTTC.